Listed below are T cell receptor beta chains from one sample, sequenced in a study of T cells in tumors after PD-1 blockade. Using immunoSEQ multiplex PCR, the repertoire was profiled, and TCRdb retains in-frame clones only, with some absent. The sample contains more than 40,000 clones, around 80% of which appear only once. The source was PBMCs, collected before anti-PD-1 therapy. The receptors were gathered from a human donor with advanced basal cell or squamous cell carcinoma (not recorded which). Both conserved end residues are part of each CDR3. D genes are given only for firm matches. Clone size is not always given. Where it is, it says once, few, many or a class for expanded clones.

V gene	clone size	D gene	J gene	CDR3 protein	CDR3 DNA
TRBV19	.	.	TRBJ1-2	CASRNTRLDGYTF	TGTGCCAGTAGGAACACCCGGTTGGATGGCTACACCTTC
TRBV2	.	.	TRBJ2-1	CASISRARSYNEQFF	TGTGCCAGCATCTCGCGGGCGCGCTCCTACAATGAGCAGTTCTTC
TRBV24-1	few	TRBD1	TRBJ2-4	CATSDPSTGERIQYF	TGTGCCACCAGTGACCCCTCGACAGGGGAGCGCATTCAGTACTTC
TRBV5-1	.	.	TRBJ2-1	CASSLGGRGRNEQFF	TGCGCCAGCAGCTTGGGGGGGAGAGGGCGGAATGAGCAGTTCTTC
TRBV3-1/TRBV3-2	.	.	TRBJ1-4	CASRTQGSNEKLFF	TGTGCCAGCAGAACACAGGGATCTAATGAAAAACTGTTTTTT
TRBV7-3	once	.	TRBJ1-1	CASSLSANTEAFF	TGTGCCAGCAGCTTATCAGCAAACACTGAAGCTTTCTTT
TRBV5-4	.	TRBD2	TRBJ2-5	CASRLAVQETQYF	TGTGCCAGTAGACTAGCGGTTCAAGAGACCCAGTACTTC
TRBV7-9	few	TRBD2	TRBJ2-7	CASSDREGVRAEQYF	TGTGCCAGCAGCGACCGGGAGGGGGTCCGAGCCGAGCAGTACTTC
TRBV19	.	.	TRBJ1-4	CASTPDSSFEKLFF	TGTGCCAGTACTCCAGACAGTTCGTTTGAAAAACTGTTTTTT
TRBV13	.	TRBD1	TRBJ2-7	CASSRQGVYEQYF	TGTGCCAGCAGTCGACAGGGCGTCTACGAGCAGTACTTC
TRBV6-2/TRBV6-3	.	TRBD2	TRBJ2-7	CASSKAGTLSYEQYF	TGTGCCAGCAGCAAAGCGGGGACTTTATCCTACGAGCAGTACTTC
TRBV10-2	.	TRBD2	TRBJ2-7	CASSPRAGVHYEQYF	TGCGCCAGCAGCCCCCGGGCGGGAGTACACTACGAGCAGTACTTC
TRBV7-6	.	.	TRBJ2-7	CASSPDQGYEQYF	TGTGCCAGCAGCCCCGACCAGGGATACGAGCAGTACTTC
TRBV28	.	TRBD1	TRBJ2-3	CASSLRQGRGLIDTQYF	TGTGCCAGCAGTTTACGCCAGGGCAGGGGGCTAATAGATACGCAGTATTTT
TRBV24-1	.	TRBD1	TRBJ1-2	CATSQGGGYTF	TGTGCCACCAGCCAGGGGGGAGGCTACACCTTC